This TCR beta chain was observed in a study of blood T cell repertoires in COVID-19. The overall study: PBMCs, B-cell-depleted T cells, or T cells provided the cDNA or gDNA that made up the material.

The protocol was immunoSEQ multiplex PCR, while the TCRdb copy is restricted to in-frame clones and leaves out a portion. The table includes roughly 96,000 clones, 81% detected once. V lost 1 base to trimming and J lost 0 bases, with 5 bases between them. CDR3 length equals 14 residues. Per the germline V gene, CDR1 is SGDLS and CDR2 is YYNGEE. The receptor was isolated from a man aged 60 to 75 with acute or convalescent COVID-19. Sequencing was carried out using peripheral blood. The rearrangement uses TRBV9 and TRBJ1-3; TRBD1 might be the D (5 bases). The CDR3 is CASSVQGSGNTIYF. CDR3 sequence (DNA): TGTGCCAGCAGCGTACAGGGCTCTGGAAACACCATATATTTT.